Listed here are 30 T cell receptor beta chains from one sample, sequenced in a study of blood T cell dynamics during melanoma immunotherapy. Sequencing used immunoSEQ multiplex PCR; TCRdb keeps in-frame clones, though not all of them. Here the sample spans some 13,000 clones, about 92% being singletons. Noted time point: pre-treatment baseline. This sample comprised effector memory CD8+ T cells from blood, obtained from a patient treated with checkpoint blockade. The receptors here all came from a human donor with melanoma.

The V gene is TRBV27, the J gene TRBJ2-1; 13 bases map to TRBD2. Germline V gene data show CDR1 as MNHEY and CDR2 as SMNVEV (reference sequence). CDR3 length: 15 residues. V trimming: 5 bases; J trimming: 12 bases; junction bases outside the gene matches: 10. The CDR3 spells CASSETSGRGGVQFF. The CDR3 DNA is TGTGCCAGCAGTGAAACTAGCGGGAGGGGCGGGGTGCAGTTCTTC.

The chain recombines TRBV19 with TRBJ2-7; 8 bases match TRBD1. V shed 5 bases, J shed 1 base, and the junction held 10 bases outside the gene matches. CDR3 length equals 16 residues. CDR1 and CDR2 (germline): LNHDA, SQIVND (reference sequence). The CDR3 nucleotides are TGTGCCAGTAGTCCCCGGACAGGGCGGGCGTCCTACGAGCAGTACTTC. This translates into CASSPRTGRASYEQYF.

This sequence joins TRBV14 and TRBJ1-1; 7 bases line up with TRBD1. Germline lookup yields CDR1 SGHDN and CDR2 FVKESK. This CDR3 is 15 amino acids long. With V trimmed by 2 bases and J by 0 bases, 3 bases remained unmatched. This chain's CDR3 is CASSQRTGLNTEAFF. In DNA form, the CDR3 reads TGTGCCAGCAGCCAACGGACAGGCCTGAACACTGAAGCTTTCTTT.

The chain links TRBV19 to TRBJ2-2, with D maybe TRBD2 (6 bases). CDR1 and CDR2 from the germline V gene are LNHDA and SQIVND (reference sequence). V was trimmed by 9 bases and J by 7 bases, leaving 24 bases between them. There are 16 residues in the CDR3. CDR3 DNA sequence: TGTGCCAGCGGATACGGGAGTTACGTAATTAGCGGGGAGCTGTTTTTT. This gives the protein CASGYGSYVISGELFF.

The rearrangement links TRBV27 to TRBJ2-1; 8 bases agree with TRBD1. The junction had 2 bases not matched to a gene; V was cut back by 5 bases and J by 5 bases. The CDR3 extends over 13 amino acids. Germline V gene sequence: CDR1 MNHEY, CDR2 SMNVEV (reference sequence). The CDR3 loop reads CASSTTGDNEQFF. The CDR3 DNA reads TGTGCCAGCAGTACGACAGGGGACAATGAGCAGTTCTTC.

This chain connects TRBV27 to TRBJ2-1, with 12 nucleotides matching TRBD2. The CDR3 contains 15 residues. The ends lost 5 bases at V and 4 bases at J; junction bases unmatched: 3. CDR1 is MNHEY and CDR2 is SMNVEV in the germline V gene (reference sequence). CDR3 protein: CASSPGTSGYNEQFF. The CDR3 nucleotides are TGTGCCAGCAGTCCCGGGACTAGCGGGTACAATGAGCAGTTCTTC.

The chain is built from TRBV6-5 and TRBJ2-7; 11 bases match TRBD1. CDR1 and CDR2 (germline): MNHEY, SVGAGI. The CDR3 extends over 14 amino acids. V shed 3 bases and J 3 bases; nucleotides not matched to a gene: 1. This chain's CDR3 is CASSYGTGGYEQYF. The CDR3 DNA is TGTGCCAGCAGTTATGGGACAGGGGGCTACGAGCAGTACTTC.

The rearrangement links TRBV9 to TRBJ2-5; D uncertain. The CDR3 totals 14 residues. Trimming removed 1 base from V and 3 bases from J, with 10 bases in between. The germline CDR1 and CDR2 sequences are SGDLS and YYNGEE. The CDR3 loop is CASSVSDREETQYF. CDR3 DNA: TGTGCCAGCAGCGTATCGGACCGCGAAGAGACCCAGTACTTC.

CDR3 DNA: TGTGCCACCAGCAGAGATTCGAGGTCCCTAGATACGCAGTATTTT. Residues: CATSRDSRSLDTQYF. The chain employs TRBV15 and TRBJ2-3; D is unclear. V lost 0 bases and J 5 bases, leaving 12 bases between the germline ends. Per the germline V gene, CDR1 is LNHNV and CDR2 is YYDKDF (reference sequence). This CDR3 has 15 amino acids.

This chain connects TRBV11-2 to TRBJ2-7, with D uncertain. The CDR3 is 12 residues long. V dropped 5 bases and J dropped 1 base, with 6 bases sitting between them. Looked up from germline, CDR1 is SGHAT and CDR2 is FQNNGV. The CDR3 loop reads CASSQESYEQYF. For the CDR3, the DNA is TGTGCCAGCAGCCAAGAATCCTACGAGCAGTACTTC.

In DNA form, the CDR3 reads TGCGCCAGCAGCTATATAGAAAACATTCAGTACTTC. It translates to CASSYIENIQYF. This chain joins TRBV4-1 and TRBJ2-4; D ambiguous. There are 12 residues in the CDR3. CDR1 is MGHRA and CDR2 is YSYEKL in the germline V gene. V was shortened by 5 bases and J by 5 bases, with 7 bases between the two germline ends.

The chain is built from TRBV6-5 and TRBJ1-1, with D possibly matching TRBD1 (6 bases). The V gene's germline CDR1 is MNHEY and CDR2 SVGAGI. The CDR3 length is 15 residues. V shed 0 bases and J shed 0 bases, with 8 bases lying between them. CDR3 protein: CASSYSRGLNTEAFF. Written as DNA, the CDR3 is TGTGCCAGCAGTTACTCGCGGGGGCTGAACACTGAAGCTTTCTTT.

The chain carries TRBV4-1 and TRBJ1-2, with 8 nucleotides matching TRBD1. The trim removed 2 bases at V and 3 bases at J, leaving 2 bases unmatched. The CDR3 has 14 residues. The V gene's germline CDR1 is MGHRA and CDR2 YSYEKL. Written as DNA, the CDR3 is TGCGCCAGCAGCCAATCGACAGGGGACTATGGCTACACCTTC. This gives the protein CASSQSTGDYGYTF.

The chain has TRBV5-4 and TRBJ2-7; the match to TRBD1 covers 10 bases. Trimming at V came to 3 bases and at J to 3 bases, leaving 6 bases not matched to a gene. Germline V gene data show CDR1 as SGHNT and CDR2 as YYREEE (reference sequence). The CDR3 runs 15 residues. DNA of the CDR3: TGTGCCAGCAGCTCCCCGGGACAGGGGATCTACGAGCAGTACTTC. This translates into CASSSPGQGIYEQYF. Together with reference TRBV5-4 and TRBJ2-7, the CDR3 gives the full variable domain: ETGVTQSPTHLIKTRGQQVTLRCSSQSGHNTVSWYQQALGQGPQFIFQYYREEENGRGNFPPRFSGLQFPNYSSELNVNALELDDSALYLCASSSPGQGIYEQYFGPGTRLTVT.

The chain joins TRBV29-1 to TRBJ2-7, with D possibly called TRBD1 or TRBD2 (5 bases each). Trimming removed 5 bases at V and 7 bases at J, with 15 bases between. There are 12 residues in the CDR3. Germline V gene data show CDR1 as SQVTM and CDR2 as ANQGSEA. CDR3 in amino acids: CSVRDPTGEQYF. In DNA form, the CDR3 reads TGCAGCGTTAGGGACCCGACGGGGGAGCAGTACTTC.

This clone showed up just a few times. The V call is TRBV19, the J call TRBJ1-2; D gene unclear. CDR3 size: 14 residues. From germline, CDR1 is LNHDA and CDR2 SQIVND (reference sequence). V was clipped by 5 bases and J by 5 bases, with 15 bases between them. The CDR3: CASSLVGAIYGYTF. CDR3 sequence (DNA): TGTGCCAGTAGTTTGGTGGGCGCGATATATGGCTACACCTTC.

This clone was detected once. The chain joins TRBV7-9 to TRBJ2-7, with TRBD2 matching over 7 bases. Germline V lookup: CDR1 SEHNR, CDR2 FQNEAQ (reference sequence). The CDR3 has 14 residues. V shed 5 bases, J shed 2 bases, and the junction held 6 bases outside the gene matches. CDR3 in DNA: TGTGCCAGCAGCCCTGGGGGGGATCCCTACGAGCAGTACTTC. Protein sequence: CASSPGGDPYEQYF.

The chain couples TRBV5-5 to TRBJ1-2, with D hard to call. CDR1 SGHKS and CDR2 YYEKEE come from the germline V gene (reference sequence). Trimming shortened V by 3 bases and J by 4 bases, and 16 bases separated the two germline ends. The CDR3 has 15 amino acids. This CDR3 reads CASSSQGIGGYGYTF. In DNA form, the CDR3 reads TGTGCCAGCAGCTCCCAAGGTATCGGCGGCTATGGCTACACCTTC.

The rearrangement uses TRBV7-8 and TRBJ2-1; D is uncertain. The CDR3 loop spans 14 amino acids. Germline V gene sequence: CDR1 SGHVS, CDR2 FQNEAQ. Trimming cost V 3 bases and J 0 bases, with 6 bases left between them. CDR3 bases: TGTGCCAGCAGCTTTATAAACTCCTACAATGAGCAGTTCTTC. Translation gives CASSFINSYNEQFF.

This chain links TRBV7-8 with TRBJ1-3; 10 bases are a match to TRBD1. The CDR3 is made up of 15 amino acids. V dropped 4 bases and J dropped 2; count of bases not matched to a gene: 2. Germline V lookup: CDR1 SGHVS, CDR2 FQNEAQ. The CDR3 region is CASSSGTGAGNTIYF. In nucleotides, the CDR3 is TGTGCCAGCAGCTCCGGGACAGGGGCTGGAAACACCATATATTTT.

The J gene is TRBJ2-1, the V gene TRBV6-6, with 7 positions matching TRBD2. CDR1 and CDR2 (germline): MNHNY, SVGAGI (reference sequence). CDR3 length equals 13 residues. The V and J ends lost 5 bases and 10 bases, in that order; junction bases with no gene match: 8. CDR3 region: CASSPEAGREQFF. The CDR3 nucleotides read TGTGCCAGCAGTCCGGAAGCGGGAAGGGAGCAGTTCTTC.

The chain links TRBV6-1 to TRBJ1-1; 7 bases match TRBD1. After removal of 4 bases from V and 1 base from J, the junction contained 6 bases not matched to a gene. CDR1 is MNHNS, CDR2 SASEGT, per germline. The length of the CDR3 is 15 residues. The CDR3 DNA sequence: TGTGCCAGCAGTGTAACGACAGGGTGGAACACTGAAGCTTTCTTT. Translating it yields CASSVTTGWNTEAFF.

V and J are TRBV5-5 and TRBJ2-5, with 7 bases identical to TRBD2. Gene TRBJ2-7 matches the end of the DNA better, so the J call may be wrong. CDR1 is SGHKS, CDR2 YYEKEE, per germline (reference sequence). The CDR3 covers 15 residues. This CDR3 is CASSLGRDYYYEQYF. Here the CDR3 DNA reads TGTGCCAGCAGCTTGGGACGGGACTATTATTACGAGCAGTACTTC.

The V gene is TRBV6-6, the J gene TRBJ2-7, with D perhaps being TRBD1 or TRBD2 (5 bases each). Germline assignment: CDR1 MNHNY and CDR2 SVGAGI (reference sequence). This CDR3 has 15 residues. V was cut by 0 bases and J by 6 bases, with 15 bases left in between. CDR3 in DNA: TGTGCCAGCAGTTACTCGAGCGCTAGCCAGGGCGAGCAGTACTTC. This codes for CASSYSSASQGEQYF.

V is TRBV19 and J is TRBJ2-1, with 8 bases matching TRBD2. Germline V gene lookup returns CDR1 LNHDA and CDR2 SQIVND (reference sequence). The junction had 23 bases not matched to a gene; V was cut back by 3 bases and J by 7 bases. CDR3 size: 20 residues. Here the CDR3 DNA reads TGTGCCAGTAGTATTTTCCTATTTTCCGGACTGCTAGCGGGTGGAAATGAGCAGTTCTTC. Translated, it gives CASSIFLFSGLLAGGNEQFF.

This sequence joins TRBV29-1 and TRBJ2-4; D gene unclear. CDR1 and CDR2 from the germline V gene are SQVTM and ANQGSEA. The V gene lost 7 bases and the J gene lost 5 bases, with 15 bases spanning the gap. The CDR3 length is 13 residues. This chain's CDR3 is CSATQTPENIQYF. As DNA, the CDR3 is TGCAGCGCTACACAGACCCCGGAAAACATTCAGTACTTC.

The CDR3 sequence: CASSLGAGHPEAFF. In DNA, the CDR3 is TGTGCCAGCAGCTTGGGCGCGGGCCATCCGGAAGCTTTCTTT. This sequence joins TRBV5-6 and TRBJ1-1; D unclear. Trimming took 0 bases from V and 8 from J, leaving 14 bases between them. The CDR3 totals 14 residues. Germline V gives CDR1 SGHDT, CDR2 YYEEEE.

This chain's CDR3 is CASSLLGSTDTQYF. In DNA form, the CDR3 reads TGTGCCAGCAGCTTACTTGGGAGCACAGATACGCAGTATTTT. The chain carries TRBV7-6 and TRBJ2-3; D is unclear. From germline, CDR1 is SGHVS and CDR2 FNYEAQ. V dropped 2 bases and J dropped 0 bases, with 6 bases sitting between them. The CDR3 runs 14 residues.

The chain is built from TRBV7-8 and TRBJ1-1; no reliable D call. Germline CDR1 SGHVS, CDR2 FQNEAQ. Trimming removed 1 base from V and 3 bases from J, with 9 bases in between. This CDR3 is built from 14 residues. CDR3 DNA: TGTGCCAGCAGCTTAGGGGCTGTACACACTGAAGCTTTCTTT. Translating gives CASSLGAVHTEAFF.

The V and J genes are TRBV5-5 and TRBJ2-5, with D maybe TRBD2 (6 bases). The V and J ends lost 4 bases and 6 bases respectively, with 22 bases between them. Germline loops: CDR1 SGHKS, CDR2 YYEKEE (reference sequence). The CDR3 contains 16 residues. The CDR3 sequence is CASSQEMGGGGQTQYF. CDR3 coding DNA: TGTGCCAGCAGCCAAGAGATGGGAGGTGGAGGGCAGACCCAGTACTTC.